The rows below give T cell receptor beta chains drawn from one sample of a study of blood T cell repertoires in COVID-19. Sequencing was performed with immunoSEQ multiplex PCR; in TCRdb, only in-frame clones are kept and a portion is missing. Altogether 45,000 to 65,000 clones are present, approximately 90% being singletons, with the ten largest covering about 9.4%. What was sequenced was peripheral blood. Source of these receptors: a human donor with acute or convalescent COVID-19. The donor label of this sample is uncertain. Both conserved end residues are trimmed from each CDR3.

j_call	v_call	cdr3_aa
TRBJ1-6	TRBV3-1/TRBV3-2	ASSHGVPENSPLH
TRBJ1-6	TRBV10-3	AISEDRVSTPLH
TRBJ2-1	TRBV7-2	ASSLDGPGSSYNEQF
TRBJ1-3	TRBV7-9	ASSLEVSISGNTIY
TRBJ2-3	TRBV19	ASSIIGTSGTDTQY
TRBJ2-3	TRBV2	ASRGLAGSLRDTQY
TRBJ1-1	TRBV11-1	ASSLTGTTEAF
TRBJ2-1	TRBV19	ASRTSHDEQF
TRBJ2-3	TRBV18	ASSPLLPGGDTQY
TRBJ2-5	TRBV11-3	ASSQGLAGGTVETQY
TRBJ1-3	TRBV12-5	ASGLDLLVGAHSGNTIY
TRBJ2-3	TRBV10-3	AISGSEASTDTQY
TRBJ1-5	TRBV12-3/TRBV12-4	ASSNMAPQPQH
TRBJ2-1	TRBV28	ASSLVAGGPSVHNEQF
TRBJ2-4	TRBV10-1	ASSLQGGTAKNIQY
TRBJ2-3	TRBV19	ASSIVSSGGLSSTDTQY
TRBJ2-7	TRBV5-4	ASSLWPYDREDIEQY
TRBJ2-3	TRBV5-4	ASSRDRGRTDTQY
TRBJ1-4	TRBV29-1	SVGGTGGEKLF
TRBJ1-4	TRBV3-1/TRBV3-2	ASSQPGNEKLF
TRBJ1-2	TRBV9	ASSVPGTGVGYT
TRBJ1-6	TRBV5-1	ASSRRNNSPLH
TRBJ1-2	TRBV7-2	ASSLDLEGGLDGYT
TRBJ1-2	TRBV6-1	ASSDGGYT
TRBJ2-5	TRBV29-1	SVSAGGLETQY
TRBJ1-1	TRBV5-1	ASSLAVRGRTEAF
TRBJ2-3	TRBV5-4	ASTRGPSGSTDTQY
TRBJ1-1	TRBV18	ASSIGGGNTEAF
TRBJ1-5	TRBV7-6	ASSLSTGANQPQH
TRBJ2-5	TRBV9	ASSVRGSEGTQY
TRBJ1-1	TRBV10-3	AISESKGGTTTEAF
TRBJ2-1	TRBV11-3	ASSRIGQGAMNEQF
TRBJ2-1	TRBV6-5	ASGQGLHYNEQF
TRBJ1-5	TRBV27	ASSSGGGQPQH
TRBJ2-5	TRBV2	ASSEALARKETQY
TRBJ2-7	TRBV16	ASSQRLAELSSYEQY
TRBJ1-5	TRBV10-3	AISSRAAGDSNQPQH